The T cell receptor (beta chain) described here comes from a study of T cells in Graves' hyperthyroidism and ophthalmopathy. Study-wide findings and caveats: The authors' 13 V-J model separated ophthalmopathy from stable hyperthyroidism.

Diagnoses were made from clinical symptoms, serum measures (thyroxine and TRAb), thyroid ultrasound and orbital computed tomography. In this sample, this clonotype turned up many times. Its antigen is unknown. V gave up 0 bases and J gave up 6 bases; unmatched junction bases: 5. The CDR3 length is 15 residues. CDR1 is LNHNV and CDR2 is YYDKDF in the germline V gene (reference sequence). RNA transcripts were the template for amplifying TCR beta CDR3 regions. The study used the HTBI primer set for a first-round RT-PCR of the TCR CDR3. MiXCR was run by TCRdb on the multiplex PCR reads, yielding one entry per CDR3 protein. The sample shows approximately 630,000 distinct CDR3 sequences, around 15% of them seen only once.

The rearrangement uses TRBV15 and TRBJ2-1, with TRBD2 matching 7 bases. The TCR originated in a woman aged 30 to 39 with Graves' hyperthyroidism. Sequencing was carried out using blood. CDR3 DNA sequence: TGTGCCACCAGCAGAGATCTGGGGGGGGGCAATGAGCAGTTCTTC. Its translation: CATSRDLGGGNEQFF.